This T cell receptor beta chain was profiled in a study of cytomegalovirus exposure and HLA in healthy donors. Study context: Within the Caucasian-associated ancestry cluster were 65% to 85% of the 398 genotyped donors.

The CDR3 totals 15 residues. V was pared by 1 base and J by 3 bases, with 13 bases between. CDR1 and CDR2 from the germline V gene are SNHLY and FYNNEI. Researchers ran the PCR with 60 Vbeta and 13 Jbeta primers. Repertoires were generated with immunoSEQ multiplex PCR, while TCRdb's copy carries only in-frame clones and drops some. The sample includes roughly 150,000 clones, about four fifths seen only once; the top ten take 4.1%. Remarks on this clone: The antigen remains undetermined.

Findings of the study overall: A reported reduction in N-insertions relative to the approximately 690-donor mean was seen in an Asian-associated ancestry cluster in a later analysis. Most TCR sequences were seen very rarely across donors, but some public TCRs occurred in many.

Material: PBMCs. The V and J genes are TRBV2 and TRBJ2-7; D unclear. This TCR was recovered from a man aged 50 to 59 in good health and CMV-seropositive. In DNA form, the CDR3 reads TGTGCCAGCAGTGAAGAGAACAGTATATTCTACGAGCAGTACTTC. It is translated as CASSEENSIFYEQYF.